The sequence of this T cell receptor beta chain was determined in a study of cytomegalovirus exposure and HLA in healthy donors. Broader study findings: Associated with HLA alleles at 0.05 false discovery rate in a later analysis were 15,000 to 20,000 TCR beta sequences. For most subjects, TCR beta sequences were reported to predict HLA-A and HLA-B alleles with accuracy. Later analysis placed DRB1 highest and HLA-C lowest in TCR association rates, which differed by HLA locus.

60 Vbeta and 13 Jbeta primers were used in PCR. TCRdb's table, derived via immunoSEQ multiplex PCR, lists solely in-frame clones and lacks some. This sample has tens of thousands of clones; about 74% occur once, and the top ten carry approximately 5.7%. These donors, healthy bone marrow donors, were studied. The CDR3 spans 15 residues. Germline V gives CDR1 WSHSY, CDR2 SAAADI. V lost 4 bases and J lost 8; bases outside the gene matches: 6. In the case of this clone: The antigen remains undetermined.

What was sequenced was PBMCs. This TCR derives from a woman aged 45-59 years in good health and CMV-seropositive. J is TRBJ1-5 and V is TRBV10-2; TRBD1 matches at 12 bases. CDR3 DNA sequence: TGCGCCAGCAGTGTCCGGGACAGGGGGCGCGAGCCCCAGCATTTT. Translation: CASSVRDRGREPQHF.